The rows below give T cell receptor beta chains drawn from one sample of a study of T cell changes during pregnancy in multiple sclerosis. The protocol was immunoSEQ multiplex PCR, while the TCRdb copy is restricted to in-frame clones and leaves out a portion. The data show tens of thousands of clones, with 70% to 90% seen just once and approximately 0.61% held by the top ten. The material sequenced was CD4+ T cells from peripheral blood mononuclear cells, taken in the first trimester of pregnancy. These receptors all stem from a female donor with multiple sclerosis, enrolled in a pregnancy study. CDR3s include the opening cysteine and the closing phenylalanine or tryptophan. The order of the fields is J gene, clone size, D gene, V gene, CDR3 length, CDR3 protein, CDR3 DNA. D genes are given only for firm matches. Size is omitted from some rows. Given values are once, few, many or a class for expanded clones.

j_call: TRBJ2-5; clone_size: NA; d_call: TRBD1; v_call: TRBV6-1; cdr3_length: 15; cdr3_aa: CASSEWQGAGETQYF; cdr3_nt: TGTGCCAGCAGTGAGTGGCAGGGGGCTGGGGAGACCCAGTACTTC
j_call: TRBJ2-4; clone_size: NA; d_call: TRBD1; v_call: TRBV5-4; cdr3_length: 17; cdr3_aa: CASSDDDRGIAKNIQYF; cdr3_nt: TGTGCCAGCAGCGATGACGACAGGGGGATAGCCAAAAACATTCAGTACTTC
j_call: TRBJ2-3; clone_size: NA; d_call: TRBD2; v_call: TRBV19; cdr3_length: 18; cdr3_aa: CASSIEASGSLRADTQYF; cdr3_nt: TGTGCCAGTAGTATAGAGGCTAGCGGGAGTCTCCGGGCAGATACGCAGTATTTT
j_call: TRBJ1-1; clone_size: once; d_call: TRBD1; v_call: TRBV11-2; cdr3_length: 13; cdr3_aa: CASSSSGGTEAFF; cdr3_nt: TGTGCCAGCAGCAGTTCAGGGGGCACTGAAGCTTTCTTT
j_call: TRBJ2-1; clone_size: NA; d_call: TRBD1; v_call: TRBV10-3; cdr3_length: 18; cdr3_aa: CAISPGTGNFGGYNEQFF; cdr3_nt: TGTGCCATCAGTCCCGGGACAGGGAACTTTGGGGGCTACAATGAGCAGTTCTTC
j_call: TRBJ1-5; clone_size: once; d_call: TRBD1; v_call: TRBV5-1; cdr3_length: 14; cdr3_aa: CASSLAGGNQPQHF; cdr3_nt: TGCGCCAGCAGCTTGGCAGGGGGAAATCAGCCCCAGCATTTT
j_call: TRBJ2-7; clone_size: NA; d_call: NA; v_call: TRBV9; cdr3_length: 15; cdr3_aa: CASSVEGTSTYEQYF; cdr3_nt: TGTGCCAGCAGCGTAGAGGGGACAAGCACCTACGAGCAGTACTTC
j_call: TRBJ2-3; clone_size: NA; d_call: NA; v_call: TRBV5-6; cdr3_length: 16; cdr3_aa: CASRLSSGFLTDTQYF; cdr3_nt: TGTGCCAGCAGACTTTCCTCGGGGTTCCTCACAGATACGCAGTATTTT
j_call: TRBJ2-7; clone_size: once; d_call: TRBD2; v_call: TRBV2; cdr3_length: 22; cdr3_aa: CASSVPGVRGTSGRAGVYEQYF; cdr3_nt: TGTGCCAGCAGTGTTCCTGGGGTTCGCGGGACTAGCGGGAGGGCCGGGGTCTACGAGCAGTACTTC
j_call: TRBJ1-1; clone_size: NA; d_call: NA; v_call: TRBV19; cdr3_length: 14; cdr3_aa: CASSLTRANTEAFF; cdr3_nt: TGTGCCAGTAGTCTTACCAGGGCGAACACTGAAGCTTTCTTT
j_call: TRBJ2-3; clone_size: NA; d_call: TRBD2; v_call: TRBV9; cdr3_length: 13; cdr3_aa: CASAGTSGDTQYF; cdr3_nt: TGTGCCAGCGCCGGGACTAGCGGAGATACGCAGTATTTT
j_call: TRBJ2-2; clone_size: NA; d_call: NA; v_call: TRBV2; cdr3_length: 15; cdr3_aa: CASSGISVVSGELFF; cdr3_nt: TGTGCCAGCAGTGGTATTAGCGTCGTATCTGGGGAGCTGTTTTTT
j_call: TRBJ2-7; clone_size: NA; d_call: TRBD2; v_call: TRBV9; cdr3_length: 13; cdr3_aa: CASSVSGNNEQYF; cdr3_nt: TGTGCCAGCAGCGTTAGCGGGAACAACGAGCAGTACTTC
j_call: TRBJ2-1; clone_size: NA; d_call: TRBD1; v_call: TRBV29-1; cdr3_length: 14; cdr3_aa: CSVRDRVLYNEQFF; cdr3_nt: TGCAGCGTCCGGGACAGGGTTCTATACAATGAGCAGTTCTTC
j_call: TRBJ1-2; clone_size: NA; d_call: NA; v_call: TRBV15; cdr3_length: 16; cdr3_aa: CATSRVLDRQSYGYTF; cdr3_nt: TGTGCCACCAGCAGAGTATTAGACAGACAGTCCTATGGCTACACCTTC
j_call: TRBJ2-2; clone_size: NA; d_call: NA; v_call: TRBV4-3; cdr3_length: 15; cdr3_aa: CASSRQAPNTGELFF; cdr3_nt: TGCGCCAGCAGCCGACAGGCGCCGAACACCGGGGAGCTGTTTTTT
j_call: TRBJ1-2; clone_size: few; d_call: TRBD1; v_call: TRBV4-3; cdr3_length: 14; cdr3_aa: CASSRAWDSPNYTF; cdr3_nt: TGCGCCAGCAGCCGAGCCTGGGACAGCCCAAACTACACCTTC
j_call: TRBJ1-1; clone_size: NA; d_call: NA; v_call: TRBV29-1; cdr3_length: 11; cdr3_aa: CSVVGHTEAFF; cdr3_nt: TGCAGCGTTGTGGGGCACACTGAAGCTTTCTTT
j_call: TRBJ2-2; clone_size: NA; d_call: TRBD2; v_call: TRBV30; cdr3_length: 16; cdr3_aa: CAWSVRAGANTGELFF; cdr3_nt: TGTGCCTGGAGTGTACGAGCGGGAGCGAACACCGGGGAGCTGTTTTTT
j_call: TRBJ2-7; clone_size: once; d_call: TRBD1; v_call: TRBV14; cdr3_length: 16; cdr3_aa: CASSPSTGTGFYEQYF; cdr3_nt: TGTGCCAGCAGCCCAAGTACAGGGACAGGGTTCTACGAGCAGTACTTC
j_call: TRBJ2-1; clone_size: NA; d_call: TRBD2; v_call: TRBV6-1; cdr3_length: 16; cdr3_aa: CASSEVAGGTYNEQFF; cdr3_nt: TGTGCCAGCAGTGAAGTTGCGGGAGGAACTTACAATGAGCAGTTCTTC
j_call: TRBJ1-1; clone_size: NA; d_call: NA; v_call: TRBV28; cdr3_length: 14; cdr3_aa: CASSLWAENTEAFF; cdr3_nt: TGTGCCAGCAGTTTATGGGCCGAGAACACTGAAGCTTTCTTT
j_call: TRBJ2-2; clone_size: NA; d_call: TRBD2; v_call: TRBV19; cdr3_length: 16; cdr3_aa: CASLSGRAGFAGELFF; cdr3_nt: TGTGCCAGCCTTAGCGGGAGGGCCGGTTTCGCCGGGGAGCTGTTTTTT
j_call: TRBJ2-1; clone_size: NA; d_call: TRBD2; v_call: TRBV18; cdr3_length: 16; cdr3_aa: CASSHRTSGDYNEQFF; cdr3_nt: TGTGCCAGCTCACACCGAACTAGCGGCGACTACAATGAGCAGTTCTTC
j_call: TRBJ2-2; clone_size: NA; d_call: NA; v_call: TRBV11-2; cdr3_length: 17; cdr3_aa: CASSPRLLGLNTGELFF; cdr3_nt: TGTGCCAGCAGCCCACGTTTGTTGGGACTGAACACCGGGGAGCTGTTTTTT
j_call: TRBJ2-1; clone_size: NA; d_call: NA; v_call: TRBV29-1; cdr3_length: 13; cdr3_aa: CSVHRDAANEQFF; cdr3_nt: TGCAGCGTTCACAGGGACGCTGCCAATGAGCAGTTCTTC
j_call: TRBJ1-3; clone_size: NA; d_call: NA; v_call: TRBV4-3; cdr3_length: 14; cdr3_aa: CASSQELIQNTIYF; cdr3_nt: TGCGCCAGCAGCCAAGAATTGATACAAAACACCATATATTTT
j_call: TRBJ2-7; clone_size: NA; d_call: NA; v_call: TRBV7-9; cdr3_length: 12; cdr3_aa: CASSLEGAKQYF; cdr3_nt: TGTGCCAGCAGCTTAGAAGGGGCAAAGCAGTACTTC
j_call: TRBJ1-2; clone_size: NA; d_call: NA; v_call: TRBV7-3; cdr3_length: 13; cdr3_aa: CASSSRPGNGYTF; cdr3_nt: TGTGCCAGCAGCTCAAGGCCAGGGAATGGCTACACCTTC
j_call: TRBJ2-1; clone_size: NA; d_call: NA; v_call: TRBV6-5; cdr3_length: 14; cdr3_aa: CASSYSPSLNEQFF; cdr3_nt: TGTGCCAGCAGTTACTCTCCTAGTTTGAATGAGCAGTTCTTC
j_call: TRBJ2-1; clone_size: NA; d_call: TRBD2; v_call: TRBV4-3; cdr3_length: 14; cdr3_aa: CASSQDGTRDEQFF; cdr3_nt: TGCGCCAGCAGCCAAGACGGGACTAGGGATGAGCAGTTCTTC
j_call: TRBJ1-5; clone_size: NA; d_call: NA; v_call: TRBV10-3; cdr3_length: 13; cdr3_aa: CAISTQGNQPQHF; cdr3_nt: TGTGCCATCAGCACACAGGGAAATCAGCCCCAGCATTTT
j_call: TRBJ1-5; clone_size: NA; d_call: TRBD1; v_call: TRBV5-1; cdr3_length: 14; cdr3_aa: CASSLGQGTQPQHF; cdr3_nt: TGCGCCAGCAGCTTGGGACAGGGAACTCAGCCCCAGCATTTT
j_call: TRBJ1-5; clone_size: NA; d_call: NA; v_call: TRBV18; cdr3_length: 15; cdr3_aa: CASSPGQLSNQPQHF; cdr3_nt: TGTGCCAGCTCACCAGGGCAGCTTAGCAATCAGCCCCAGCATTTT
j_call: TRBJ2-3; clone_size: NA; d_call: TRBD2; v_call: TRBV7-2; cdr3_length: 17; cdr3_aa: CASSRVLAGPSTDTQYF; cdr3_nt: TGTGCCAGCAGCCGAGTACTAGCGGGGCCTAGCACAGATACGCAGTATTTT
j_call: TRBJ1-2; clone_size: NA; d_call: NA; v_call: TRBV7-6; cdr3_length: 12; cdr3_aa: CASSTGIGGYTF; cdr3_nt: TGTGCCAGCAGTACCGGGATCGGGGGCTACACCTTC
j_call: TRBJ2-5; clone_size: NA; d_call: NA; v_call: TRBV7-2; cdr3_length: 14; cdr3_aa: CASSRTLSGETQYF; cdr3_nt: TGTGCCAGCAGCCGGACTTTATCCGGGGAGACCCAGTACTTC
j_call: TRBJ2-1; clone_size: once; d_call: TRBD2; v_call: TRBV5-1; cdr3_length: 16; cdr3_aa: CASSSQAGGPVHEQFF; cdr3_nt: TGCGCCAGCAGCTCACAAGCGGGAGGGCCAGTCCATGAGCAGTTCTTC
j_call: TRBJ1-2; clone_size: NA; d_call: TRBD1; v_call: TRBV6-5; cdr3_length: 15; cdr3_aa: CASSQSTGAAYGYTF; cdr3_nt: TGTGCCAGCAGTCAATCGACAGGGGCCGCCTATGGCTACACCTTC
j_call: TRBJ2-3; clone_size: NA; d_call: TRBD2; v_call: TRBV6-5; cdr3_length: 16; cdr3_aa: CASSYLLAGNTDTQYF; cdr3_nt: TGTGCCAGCAGTTACCTACTAGCGGGAAACACAGATACGCAGTATTTT
j_call: TRBJ2-5; clone_size: NA; d_call: TRBD1; v_call: TRBV19; cdr3_length: 16; cdr3_aa: CASSIGWTGVGETKYF; cdr3_nt: TGTGCCAGTAGTATAGGGTGGACAGGGGTTGGAGAGACCAAGTACTTC